Shown below are 14 T cell receptor beta chains from a single sample sequenced in a study of cytomegalovirus exposure and HLA in healthy donors (TCRdb year 2017). The library was prepared using the immunoSEQ multiplex PCR assay. For the multiplex PCR, a mixture combining 60 forward primers for TCR Vbeta segments and 13 reverse primers for TCR Jbeta segments was used. Held by TCRdb, this immuneACCESS table contains in-frame sequences only and omits some clones. Under half of the omission traces to an unresolved V gene where checked; the cause of the rest is unknown. The sample includes about 130,000 clones, with 65% to 90% observed a single time. The ten largest clones take up about 0.76% of the sample. The sample taken for sequencing was PBMCs. All receptors come from a man between 18 and 35 years old in good health and CMV-seronegative.

The J gene is TRBJ2-5, the V gene TRBV6-1; D unresolved. CDR3 length: 10 amino acids. In germline, CDR1 is MNHNS, CDR2 SASEGT. The V gene lost 10 bases and the J gene lost 10 bases, with 13 bases spanning the gap. The CDR3 DNA is TGTGCCACTTCGGAGATGGGCCAGTACTTC. Translated: CATSEMGQYF.

This chain links TRBV14 with TRBJ1-1; possible D gene TRBD1, 5 bases. CDR3 length equals 17 residues. The V and J ends lost 6 bases and 0 bases respectively, with 20 bases between them. Germline V CDR1 and CDR2: SGHDN, FVKESK. The DNA for the CDR3 is TGTGCCAGCAGGGACTTAGGAGGGGCCGGATTGAACACTGAAGCTTTCTTT. Translating gives CASRDLGGAGLNTEAFF.

The chain joins TRBV4-1 to TRBJ2-7, with D possibly TRBD1 on 5 matching bases. In germline, CDR1 is MGHRA, CDR2 YSYEKL. Trimming pared 1 base from V and 2 bases from J, leaving 9 bases between. The CDR3 runs to 14 residues. The CDR3 DNA is TGCGCCAGCAGCCAAGGGACACAAACCTACGAGCAGTACTTC. It yields the protein CASSQGTQTYEQYF.

The chain joins TRBV5-6 to TRBJ2-5; D is possibly TRBD1 (6 bases). The germline CDR1 and CDR2 sequences are SGHDT and YYEEEE. Trimming left V 0 bases short and J 7 bases short, with 22 bases between. The CDR3 totals 17 residues. The CDR3 nucleotides are TGTGCCAGCAGCTTGGGCTGGGTTGAACAGGGTTTGGGGACCCAGTACTTC. This gives the protein CASSLGWVEQGLGTQYF.

The genes are TRBV6-1 and TRBJ2-7, with D perhaps TRBD1 (6 bases). V was clipped by 8 bases and J by 2 bases, with 13 bases between them. This CDR3 contains 13 residues. Germline CDR1 and CDR2: MNHNS and SASEGT. The CDR3 region is CASVRTAPYEQYF. CDR3 nucleotides: TGTGCCAGCGTTCGGACAGCTCCCTACGAGCAGTACTTC.

The genes are TRBV7-2 and TRBJ2-1, with TRBD2 as a possible D gene (6 bases). The CDR3 runs 14 residues. CDR1 and CDR2 from the germline V gene are SGHTA and FQGNSA. V gave up 3 bases and J gave up 3 bases, with 9 bases separating them. CDR3 coding DNA: TGTGCCAGCAGCTTCGGGCGGGGCTACAATGAGCAGTTCTTC. It translates to CASSFGRGYNEQFF.

This clone was seen only a few times. CDR3 sequence: CALRDRAISGANVLTF. The CDR3 DNA sequence: TGCGCCTTGAGGGACAGGGCTATCTCTGGGGCCAACGTCCTGACTTTC. V usage is TRBV10-2 and J usage is TRBJ2-6, with 9 nucleotides matching TRBD1. The CDR3 covers 16 residues. Germline trimming cut 11 bases from V and 0 bases from J; bases unmatched to any gene: 8. Germline assignment: CDR1 WSHSY and CDR2 SAAADI.

The gene calls are TRBV19 and TRBJ1-2; 7 nucleotides line up with TRBD1. Losses at the gene ends were 6 bases for V and 3 bases for J; bases not matched to a gene: 7. CDR1 is LNHDA and CDR2 is SQIVND in the germline V gene (reference sequence). The length of the CDR3 is 14 residues. The CDR3 DNA follows: TGTGCCAGTAGATACGGGACAGAGGACTATGGCTACACCTTC. Protein sequence: CASRYGTEDYGYTF. The complete variable domain, with remaining parts taken from reference TRBV19 and TRBJ1-2, reads DGGITQSPKYLFRKEGQNVTLSCEQNLNHDAMYWYRQDPGQGLRLIYYSQIVNDFQKGDIAEGYSVSREKKESFPLTVTSAQKNPTAFYLCASRYGTEDYGYTFGSGTRLTVV.

This sequence joins TRBV10-3 and TRBJ1-6, with 9 positions matching TRBD1. Germline loops: CDR1 ENHRY, CDR2 SYGVKD. Unmatched junction bases numbered 5, after V lost 2 bases and J lost 3 bases. The length of the CDR3 is 17 residues. Written as DNA, the CDR3 is TGTGCCATCAGTGAGCACGGACAGGGGAACTATAATTCACCCCTCCACTTT. Its translation: CAISEHGQGNYNSPLHF.

This clone was picked up a small number of times. The rearrangement uses TRBV6-1 and TRBJ2-7, with a possible D match to TRBD1 (5 bases). V was trimmed by 3 bases and J by 2 bases, leaving 8 bases between them. The CDR3 sequence is 13 residues long. Germline CDR1 MNHNS, CDR2 SASEGT. CDR3: CASSEGLAYEQYF. For the CDR3, the DNA is TGTGCCAGCAGTGAGGGGCTGGCCTACGAGCAGTACTTC.

The chain combines TRBV7-6 with TRBJ2-5; D may be TRBD2 (6 bases). The CDR3 length is 18 residues. Per germline, CDR1 SGHVS and CDR2 FNYEAQ. V lost 0 bases, J lost 3 bases, and 20 bases lay in between. The CDR3 spells CASSLALSGPTTKETQYF. The CDR3 DNA sequence: TGTGCCAGCAGCTTAGCGCTAAGCGGGCCGACCACCAAAGAGACCCAGTACTTC.

The J gene is TRBJ2-1, the V gene TRBV6-5, with TRBD1 matching 7 bases. J lost 4 bases, V lost 5 bases, and 8 bases had no gene match. The germline CDR1 and CDR2 sequences are MNHEY and SVGAGI. CDR3 length: 15 residues. CDR3 nucleotide sequence: TGTGCCAGCAGTCTACGGGACAGTATTTACAATGAGCAGTTCTTC. This codes for CASSLRDSIYNEQFF.

V gene TRBV25-1 combines with J gene TRBJ2-7, with D possibly matching TRBD2 (5 bases). The ends were cut back, 5 bases at V and 0 bases at J, with 17 bases in the middle. The CDR3 runs 16 residues. The germline V gene encodes CDR1 MGHDK and CDR2 SYGVNS. CDR3 protein: CASSIGLLASSYEQYF. Here the CDR3 DNA reads TGTGCCAGCAGTATTGGACTCCTTGCAAGCTCCTACGAGCAGTACTTC.

J is TRBJ1-1 and V is TRBV10-3; a possible D gene is TRBD1 (6 bases). This CDR3 comprises 13 residues. V lost 2 bases and J 11 bases, leaving 15 bases between the germline ends. Germline CDR1 is ENHRY and CDR2 is SYGVKD. CDR3: CAISEGGAGYAFF. As DNA, the CDR3 is TGTGCCATCAGTGAGGGGGGCGCCGGGTATGCTTTCTTT.